This paragraph reports one TCR beta chain. The V gene end was trimmed by 6 bases and the J gene end by 3 bases; junction bases not matched to a gene: 8. The V gene's germline CDR1 is SNHLY and CDR2 FYNNEI. The CDR3 has 15 amino acids. These data come from a study of blood T cell repertoires in COVID-19. Study-level information: Samples representing acute and convalescent COVID-19 were sourced from the United States, Italy and Spain. T cells, B-cell-depleted T cells, or PBMCs supplied cDNA or gDNA.

Authors' processing steps: Reference gene primer amplification in the assay estimated nucleated cell counts. Sequencing was performed with immunoSEQ multiplex PCR; in TCRdb, only in-frame clones are kept and a portion is missing. The V and J calls and clone size were taken over from that table, and D and trimming were inferred from the DNA. The table lists 80,000 to 100,000 clones, 60% to 85% of them singletons. Sequenced material: peripheral blood. This chain links TRBV2 with TRBJ1-5; 7 bases map to TRBD1. The receptor was isolated from a human donor in a cohort sampled during active COVID-19. The CDR3 is CASSRGTANNQPQHF. DNA of the CDR3: TGTGCCAGCAGCCGCGGGACAGCTAACAATCAGCCCCAGCATTTT.